This is a list of T cell receptor beta chains from one sample in a study of blood T cell repertoires in COVID-19. Assay: immunoSEQ multiplex PCR; the TCRdb copy retains only in-frame clones and omits some. The table records 300,000 to 500,000 clones, approximately 88% of them present only once. Sequenced: PBMCs or T cells enriched from blood (not recorded which). The receptor set was obtained from a woman aged 25 to 39 with acute COVID-19. Both conserved end residues are part of each CDR3. The D gene is left open where the match is weak. The listing skips clone size in some rows; elsewhere it reads once, few, many or a size class.

size | J | V | D | CDR3 | DNA
. | TRBJ2-1 | TRBV6-4 | TRBD2 | CASGPRLAGPFGEQFF | TGTGCCAGCGGTCCGAGACTAGCGGGACCTTTTGGTGAGCAGTTCTTC
. | TRBJ2-1 | TRBV5-5 | TRBD1 | CASPGQGAGEQFF | TGTGCCAGCCCGGGACAGGGGGCAGGTGAGCAGTTCTTC
. | TRBJ1-4 | TRBV19 | . | CASSRGGPVNEKLFF | TGTGCCAGTAGTAGGGGGGGACCGGTTAATGAAAAACTGTTTTTT
. | TRBJ1-2 | TRBV10-3 | . | CAISEWGRLNYGYTF | TGTGCCATCAGTGAGTGGGGGCGCTTGAACTATGGCTACACCTTC
. | TRBJ2-3 | TRBV30 | . | CAWSRRGGPSDTQYF | TGTGCCTGGAGTCGGAGGGGGGGGCCATCAGATACGCAGTATTTT
. | TRBJ2-3 | TRBV12-5 | TRBD1 | CASGLLGDRTGGLPDTQYF | TGTGCTAGTGGTTTATTGGGAGACCGGACAGGGGGCTTACCAGATACGCAGTATTTT
. | TRBJ2-2 | TRBV19 | TRBD1 | CASRTDRGTGELFF | TGTGCCAGTAGGACGGACAGGGGTACCGGGGAGCTGTTTTTT
. | TRBJ1-3 | TRBV29-1 | . | CSVLGQSTGNTIYF | TGCAGCGTGCTAGGACAGTCCACTGGAAACACCATATATTTT
. | TRBJ1-1 | TRBV18 | TRBD1 | CASSPGQPYGVEAFF | TGTGCCAGCTCACCGGGACAGCCCTACGGGGTCGAAGCTTTCTTT
. | TRBJ2-3 | TRBV19 | TRBD2 | CASSIGPWRGVRTTDTQYF | TGTGCCAGTAGTATAGGCCCCTGGCGGGGGGTCAGGACAACAGATACGCAGTATTTT
. | TRBJ2-7 | TRBV19 | . | CASSIIQGHEQYF | TGTGCCAGTAGCATAATACAGGGCCACGAGCAGTACTTC
. | TRBJ2-2 | TRBV3-1/TRBV3-2 | TRBD1 | CASSQSFGRGLNGELFF | TGTGCCAGCAGCCAATCTTTTGGCAGGGGGCTGAACGGGGAGCTGTTTTTT
. | TRBJ1-2 | TRBV7-2 | . | CASSPPGRALNYGYTF | TGTGCCAGCAGCCCCCCCGGCAGGGCGCTTAACTATGGCTACACCTTC
once | TRBJ2-3 | TRBV7-9 | . | CASSLGASTDTQYF | TGTGCCAGCAGCTTAGGCGCTAGCACAGATACGCAGTATTTT
. | TRBJ1-2 | TRBV7-9 | TRBD1 | CASKGTGEVGGYTF | TGTGCCAGCAAGGGGACAGGGGAAGTTGGTGGCTACACCTTC
. | TRBJ1-1 | TRBV12-3/TRBV12-4 | TRBD1 | CASNDRAEAFF | TGTGCCAGCAATGACAGGGCTGAAGCTTTCTTT
. | TRBJ1-3 | TRBV6-5 | . | CASKTSFSGNTIYF | TGTGCCAGCAAGACAAGTTTCTCTGGAAACACCATATATTTT
. | TRBJ1-1 | TRBV30 | . | CAWTYRTEAFF | TGTGCCTGGACCTATCGGACTGAAGCTTTCTTT
once | TRBJ1-3 | TRBV4-2 | . | CASSLGPSGNTIYF | TGTGCCAGCAGCCTCGGTCCATCTGGAAACACCATATATTTT
once | TRBJ2-2 | TRBV6-5 | . | CASSYKSGGNGELFF | TGTGCCAGCAGTTACAAGTCTGGGGGCAACGGGGAGCTGTTTTTT
. | TRBJ1-1 | TRBV3-1/TRBV3-2 | . | CASSQEEDTEAFF | TGTGCCAGCAGCCAGGAGGAGGACACTGAAGCTTTCTTT
. | TRBJ2-5 | TRBV18 | TRBD2 | CASSPGLAGVETQYF | TGTGCCAGCTCACCGGGACTAGCGGGGGTTGAGACCCAGTACTTC
. | TRBJ2-2 | TRBV7-3 | . | CASRSQNTGELFF | TGTGCCAGCAGGTCCCAGAACACCGGGGAGCTGTTTTTT
once | TRBJ2-5 | TRBV7-2 | . | CASSLSGTGTPKSLKTQYF | TGTGCCAGCAGCTTAAGCGGAACCGGGACACCCAAGAGTCTTAAGACCCAGTACTTC
. | TRBJ1-3 | TRBV24-1 | TRBD1 | CATSDSRGGGLGNTIYF | TGTGCCACCAGTGATTCCCGTGGAGGGGGCCTGGGGAACACCATATATTTT
once | TRBJ1-5 | TRBV12-5 | . | CASGPDRPTGSNQPQHF | TGTGCTAGTGGTCCTGACCGTCCGACAGGAAGCAATCAGCCCCAGCATTTT
. | TRBJ1-4 | TRBV24-1 | . | CATSGGRSLNEKLFF | TGTGCCACCAGTGGAGGCCGGAGCCTGAATGAAAAACTGTTTTTT
. | TRBJ1-2 | TRBV3-1/TRBV3-2 | TRBD1 | CASSREGQGESGYTF | TGTGCCAGCAGCCGCGAAGGACAGGGGGAGAGTGGCTACACCTTC
. | TRBJ1-1 | TRBV2 | . | CASRETGSYTEAFF | TGTGCCAGCAGGGAGACAGGTAGTTACACTGAAGCTTTCTTT
few | TRBJ2-2 | TRBV10-1 | . | CASSGKTETNTGELFF | TGCGCCAGCAGTGGAAAGACAGAGACGAACACCGGGGAGCTGTTTTTT
. | TRBJ1-4 | TRBV28 | . | CASSLGQGFNEKLFF | TGTGCCAGCAGTTTGGGGCAGGGGTTTAATGAAAAACTGTTTTTT
. | TRBJ2-1 | TRBV5-1 | TRBD2 | CASSLVTSGATYNEQFF | TGCGCCAGCAGCTTGGTCACTAGCGGGGCTACCTACAATGAGCAGTTCTTC
. | TRBJ1-6 | TRBV25-1 | . | CATSVTDGYNSPLHF | TGTGCCACCTCAGTGACCGACGGGTATAATTCACCCCTCCACTTT
. | TRBJ2-2 | TRBV4-1 | TRBD2 | CASSQVAGLPGELFF | TGCGCCAGCAGCCAGGTAGCGGGGTTGCCCGGGGAGCTGTTTTTT
. | TRBJ2-1 | TRBV5-4 | . | CASSLGPPAVEQFF | TGTGCCAGCAGCCTGGGGCCCCCCGCCGTTGAGCAGTTCTTC
. | TRBJ2-5 | TRBV15 | TRBD2 | CATSRKLLTSGAQETQYF | TGTGCCACCAGCAGAAAACTTCTCACTAGCGGGGCACAAGAGACCCAGTACTTC
once | TRBJ1-1 | TRBV6-4 | TRBD1 | CASRGQGGSEAFF | TGTGCCAGCAGAGGACAGGGGGGTTCTGAAGCTTTCTTT